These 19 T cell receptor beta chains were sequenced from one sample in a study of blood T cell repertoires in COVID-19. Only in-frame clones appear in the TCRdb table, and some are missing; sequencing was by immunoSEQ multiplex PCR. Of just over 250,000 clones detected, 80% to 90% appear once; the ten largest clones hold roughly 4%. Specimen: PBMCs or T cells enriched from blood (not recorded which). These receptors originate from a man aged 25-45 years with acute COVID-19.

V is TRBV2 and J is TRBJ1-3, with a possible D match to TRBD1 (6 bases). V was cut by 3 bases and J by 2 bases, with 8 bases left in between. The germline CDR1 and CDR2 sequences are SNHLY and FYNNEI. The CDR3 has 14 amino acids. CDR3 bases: TGTGCCAGCAGTGATTGGGGGCCTGGAAACACCATATATTTT. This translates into CASSDWGPGNTIYF.

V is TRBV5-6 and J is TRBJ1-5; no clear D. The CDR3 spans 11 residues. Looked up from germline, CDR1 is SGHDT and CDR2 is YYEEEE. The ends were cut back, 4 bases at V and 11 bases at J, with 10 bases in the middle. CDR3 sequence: CASSDGGAQHF. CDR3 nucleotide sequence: TGTGCCAGCAGCGACGGTGGAGCCCAGCATTTT.

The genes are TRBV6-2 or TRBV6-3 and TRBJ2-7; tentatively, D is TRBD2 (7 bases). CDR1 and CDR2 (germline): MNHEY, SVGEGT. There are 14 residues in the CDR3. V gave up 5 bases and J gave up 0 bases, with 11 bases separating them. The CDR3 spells CASSSAGASYEQYV. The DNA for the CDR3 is TGTGCCAGCAGTAGTGCGGGGGCCTCCTACGAGCAGTACGTC.

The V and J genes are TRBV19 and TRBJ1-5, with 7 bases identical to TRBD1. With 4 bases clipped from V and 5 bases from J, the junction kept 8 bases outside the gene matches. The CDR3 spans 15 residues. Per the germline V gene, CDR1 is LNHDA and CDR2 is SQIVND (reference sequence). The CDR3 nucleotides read TGTGCCAGTAGTACGACAGGGTCTGGCTATCAGCCCCAGCATTTT. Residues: CASSTTGSGYQPQHF.

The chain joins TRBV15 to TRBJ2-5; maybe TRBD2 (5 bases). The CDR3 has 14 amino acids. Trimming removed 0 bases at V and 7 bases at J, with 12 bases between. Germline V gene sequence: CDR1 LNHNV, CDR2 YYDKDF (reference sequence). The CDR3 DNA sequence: TGTGCCACCAGCAGAGAGACACGAGAGGGGACCCAGTACTTC. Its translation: CATSRETREGTQYF.

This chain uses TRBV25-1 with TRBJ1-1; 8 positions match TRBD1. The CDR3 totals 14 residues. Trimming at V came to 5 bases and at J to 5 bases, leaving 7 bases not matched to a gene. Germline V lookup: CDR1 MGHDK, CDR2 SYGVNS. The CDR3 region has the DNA TGTGCCAGCAGTAACCAGGGGGCCGATACTGAAGCTTTCTTT. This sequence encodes CASSNQGADTEAFF.

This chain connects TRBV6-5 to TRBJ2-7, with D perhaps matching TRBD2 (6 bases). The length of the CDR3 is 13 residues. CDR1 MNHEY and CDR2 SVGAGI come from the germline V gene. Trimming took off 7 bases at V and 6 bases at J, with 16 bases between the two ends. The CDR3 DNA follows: TGTGCCAGCACCTCGACTAGTCGGGGCGAGCAGTACGTC. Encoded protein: CASTSTSRGEQYV.

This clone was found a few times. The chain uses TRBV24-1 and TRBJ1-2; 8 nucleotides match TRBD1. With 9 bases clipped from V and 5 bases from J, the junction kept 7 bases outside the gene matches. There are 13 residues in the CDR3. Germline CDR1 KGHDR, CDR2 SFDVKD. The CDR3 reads CATGTGGNYGYTF. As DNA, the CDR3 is TGTGCCACCGGCACAGGGGGAAATTATGGCTACACCTTC.

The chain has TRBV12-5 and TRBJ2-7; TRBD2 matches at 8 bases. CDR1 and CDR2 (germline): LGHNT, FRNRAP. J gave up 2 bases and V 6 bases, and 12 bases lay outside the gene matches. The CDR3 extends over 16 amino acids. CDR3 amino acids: CASGYRSGAMPYEQYV. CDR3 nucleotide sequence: TGTGCTAGTGGCTATCGTAGCGGGGCGATGCCCTACGAGCAGTACGTC.

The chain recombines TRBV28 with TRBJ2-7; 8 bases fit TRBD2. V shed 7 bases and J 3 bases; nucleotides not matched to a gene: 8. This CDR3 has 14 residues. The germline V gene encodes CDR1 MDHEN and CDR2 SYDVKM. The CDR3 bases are TGTGCCAGCACAGTCAGCGGGGGCGTCTACGAGCAGTACGTC. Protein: CASTVSGGVYEQYV.

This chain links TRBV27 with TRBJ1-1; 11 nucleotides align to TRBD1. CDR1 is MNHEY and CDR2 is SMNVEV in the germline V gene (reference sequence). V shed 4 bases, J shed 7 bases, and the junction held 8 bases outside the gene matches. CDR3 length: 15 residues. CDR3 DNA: TGTGCCAGCAGTTCTTGGACAGGGGGCAACGGTGAAGCTTTCTTT. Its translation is CASSSWTGGNGEAFF.

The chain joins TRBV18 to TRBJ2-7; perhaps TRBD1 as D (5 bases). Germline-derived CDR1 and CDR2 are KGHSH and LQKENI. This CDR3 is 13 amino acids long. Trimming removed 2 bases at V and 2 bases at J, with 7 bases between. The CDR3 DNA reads TGTGCCAGCTCACCAGACAGCACCTACGAGCAGTACGTC. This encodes CASSPDSTYEQYV.

CDR3 loop: CAWGGGDQPQHF. As DNA, the CDR3 is TGTGCCTGGGGAGGGGGGGATCAGCCCCAGCATTTT. V and J are TRBV30 and TRBJ1-5, with D perhaps matching TRBD1 (6 bases). Germline values: CDR1 GTSNPN, CDR2 SVGIG (reference sequence). The CDR3 spans 12 residues. V was cut by 5 bases and J by 5 bases, with 10 bases left in between.

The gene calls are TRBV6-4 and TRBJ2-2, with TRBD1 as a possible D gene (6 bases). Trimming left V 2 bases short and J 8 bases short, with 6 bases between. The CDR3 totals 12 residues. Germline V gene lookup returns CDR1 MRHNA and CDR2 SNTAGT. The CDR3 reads CASSDGTGELFF. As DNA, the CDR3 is TGTGCCAGCAGTGACGGGACAGGGGAGCTGTTTTTT.

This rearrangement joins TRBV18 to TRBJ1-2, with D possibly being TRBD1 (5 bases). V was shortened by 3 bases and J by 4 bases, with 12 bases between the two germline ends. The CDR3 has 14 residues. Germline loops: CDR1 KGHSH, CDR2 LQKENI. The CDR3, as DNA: TGTGCCAGCTCACCCGACGGGGGGGGCTATGGCTACACCTTC. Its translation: CASSPDGGGYGYTF.

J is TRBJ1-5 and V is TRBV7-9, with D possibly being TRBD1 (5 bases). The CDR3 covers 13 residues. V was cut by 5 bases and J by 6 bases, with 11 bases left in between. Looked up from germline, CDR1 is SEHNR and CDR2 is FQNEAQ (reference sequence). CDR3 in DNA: TGTGCCAGCAGCCCTGGGGGGGTTCAGCCCCAGCATTTT. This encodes CASSPGGVQPQHF.

The CDR3: CSAAGQGARETQYF. The CDR3 coding sequence is TGCAGCGCCGCGGGACAGGGGGCGCGGGAGACCCAGTACTTC. V and J are TRBV29-1 and TRBJ2-5; 12 nucleotides agree with TRBD1. The CDR3 totals 14 residues. Unmatched junction bases numbered 8, after V lost 7 bases and J lost 5 bases. CDR1 is SQVTM and CDR2 is ANQGSEA in the germline V gene.

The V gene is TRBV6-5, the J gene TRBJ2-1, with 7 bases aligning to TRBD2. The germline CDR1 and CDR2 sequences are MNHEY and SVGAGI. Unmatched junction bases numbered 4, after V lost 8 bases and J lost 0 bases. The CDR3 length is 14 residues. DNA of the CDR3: TGTGCCAGCGGGAGGGGAGGCTCCTACAATGAGCAGTTCTTC. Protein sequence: CASGRGGSYNEQFF.

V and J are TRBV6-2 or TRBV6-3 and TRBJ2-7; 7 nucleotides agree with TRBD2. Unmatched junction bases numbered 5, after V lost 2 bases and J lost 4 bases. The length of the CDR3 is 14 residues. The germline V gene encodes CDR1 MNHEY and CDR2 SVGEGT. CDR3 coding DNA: TGTGCCAGCAGTTACGCTGGGGGGGGGTACGAGCAGTACGTC. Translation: CASSYAGGGYEQYV.